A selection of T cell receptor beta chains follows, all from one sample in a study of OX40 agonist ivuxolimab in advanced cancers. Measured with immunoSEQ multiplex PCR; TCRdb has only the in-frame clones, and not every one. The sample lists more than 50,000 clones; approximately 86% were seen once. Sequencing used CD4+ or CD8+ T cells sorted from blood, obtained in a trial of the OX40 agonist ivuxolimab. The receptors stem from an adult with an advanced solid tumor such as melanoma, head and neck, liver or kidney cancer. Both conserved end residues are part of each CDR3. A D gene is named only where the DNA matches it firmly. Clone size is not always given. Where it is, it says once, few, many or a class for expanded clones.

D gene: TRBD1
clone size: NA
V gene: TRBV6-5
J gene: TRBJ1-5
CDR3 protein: CASNPPDRGGQPQHF
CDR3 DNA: TGTGCCAGCAACCCTCCTGACAGGGGAGGTCAGCCCCAGCATTTT

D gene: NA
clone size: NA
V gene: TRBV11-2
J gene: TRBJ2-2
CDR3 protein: CLRVGTGELFF
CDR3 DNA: TGTCTCAGGGTGGGCACCGGGGAGCTGTTTTTT

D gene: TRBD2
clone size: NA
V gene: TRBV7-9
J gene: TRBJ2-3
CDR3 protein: CASSPLAGGLKNTQYF
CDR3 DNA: TGTGCCAGCAGCCCCCTAGCGGGGGGGCTGAAAAATACGCAGTATTTT

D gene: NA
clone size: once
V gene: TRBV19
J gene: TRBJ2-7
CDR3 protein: CASSISPATYEQYF
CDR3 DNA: TGTGCCAGTAGTATCTCGCCGGCCACCTACGAGCAGTACTTC

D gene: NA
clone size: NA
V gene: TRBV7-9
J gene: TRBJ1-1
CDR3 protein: CASSLGWTQGRENTEAFF
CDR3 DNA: TGTGCCAGCAGCTTAGGATGGACCCAGGGTCGGGAGAACACTGAAGCTTTCTTT

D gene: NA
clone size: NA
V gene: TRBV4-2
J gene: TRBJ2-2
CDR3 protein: CASSRTGTGELFF
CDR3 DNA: TGTGCCAGCAGCCGAACAGGCACCGGGGAGCTGTTTTTT

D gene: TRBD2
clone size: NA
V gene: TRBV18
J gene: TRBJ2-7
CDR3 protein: CASSPLLAGVYEQYF
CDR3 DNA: TGTGCCAGCTCACCACTACTAGCGGGAGTGTACGAGCAGTACTTC

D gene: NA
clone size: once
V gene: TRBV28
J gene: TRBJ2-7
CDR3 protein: CASSFIGENLQYF
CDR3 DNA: TGTGCCAGCAGTTTCATCGGGGAGAATTTGCAGTACTTC

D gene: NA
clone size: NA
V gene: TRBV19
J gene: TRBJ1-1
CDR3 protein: CASSIRSMNTEAFF
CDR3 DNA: TGTGCCAGTAGTATCCGGAGCATGAACACTGAAGCTTTCTTT

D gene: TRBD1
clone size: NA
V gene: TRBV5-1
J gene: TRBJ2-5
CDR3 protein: CASSLTYGTGQETQYF
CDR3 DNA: TGCGCCAGCAGCTTGACCTACGGGACAGGCCAAGAGACCCAGTACTTC

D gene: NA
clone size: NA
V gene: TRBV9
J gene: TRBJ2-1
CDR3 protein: CASSVGPGLTYNEQFF
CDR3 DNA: TGTGCCAGCAGCGTAGGGCCGGGATTAACGTACAATGAGCAGTTCTTC

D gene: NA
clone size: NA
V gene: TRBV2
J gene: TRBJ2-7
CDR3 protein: CASGRDRTYEQYF
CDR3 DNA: TGTGCCAGCGGGAGGGACAGAACCTACGAGCAGTACTTC

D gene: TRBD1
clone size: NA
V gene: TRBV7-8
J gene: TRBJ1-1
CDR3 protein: CASRYSGQSDTEAFF
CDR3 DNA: TGTGCCAGCAGGTATTCGGGACAGAGTGACACTGAAGCTTTCTTT

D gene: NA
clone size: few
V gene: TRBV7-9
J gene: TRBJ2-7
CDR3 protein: CASSLSHEQYF
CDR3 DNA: TGTGCCAGCAGCTTAAGCCACGAGCAGTACTTC

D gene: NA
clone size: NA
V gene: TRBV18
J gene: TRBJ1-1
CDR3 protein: CASSPSLNTEAFF
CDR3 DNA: TGTGCCAGCTCACCGTCCTTGAACACTGAAGCTTTCTTT

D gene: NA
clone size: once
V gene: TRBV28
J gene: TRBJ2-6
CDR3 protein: CASSYGANVLTF
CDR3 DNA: TGTGCCAGCAGTTATGGGGCCAACGTCCTGACTTTC

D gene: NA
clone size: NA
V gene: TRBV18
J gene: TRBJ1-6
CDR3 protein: CASSPWAQYSSYNSPLHF
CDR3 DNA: TGTGCCAGCTCACCTTGGGCACAGTACAGCTCCTATAATTCACCCCTCCACTTT

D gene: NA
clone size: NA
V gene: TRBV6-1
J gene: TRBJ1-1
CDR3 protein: CASSEARGGGLNTEAFF
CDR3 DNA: TGTGCCAGCAGTGAAGCAAGGGGGGGAGGGTTGAACACTGAAGCTTTCTTT

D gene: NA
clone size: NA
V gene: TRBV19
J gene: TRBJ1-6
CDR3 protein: CASSNGASPLHF
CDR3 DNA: TGTGCCAGTAGTAATGGGGCTTCACCCCTCCACTTT

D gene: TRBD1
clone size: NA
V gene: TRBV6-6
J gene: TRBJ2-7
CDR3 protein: CASSYQGQVAVYEQYF
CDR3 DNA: TGTGCCAGCAGTTACCAAGGACAGGTTGCCGTGTACGAGCAGTACTTC

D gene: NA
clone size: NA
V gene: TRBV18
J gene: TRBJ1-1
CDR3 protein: CASSPTGSGTEAFF
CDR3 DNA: TGTGCCAGCTCACCCACAGGATCAGGCACTGAAGCTTTCTTT

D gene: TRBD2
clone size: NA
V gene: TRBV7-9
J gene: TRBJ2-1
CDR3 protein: CASSHAGGRIQYNEQFF
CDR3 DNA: TGTGCCAGCAGCCACGCCGGCGGGAGGATACAATACAATGAGCAGTTCTTC

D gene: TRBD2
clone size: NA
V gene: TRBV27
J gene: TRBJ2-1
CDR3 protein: CASSLGGGLYNEQFF
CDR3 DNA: TGTGCCAGCAGTTTGGGCGGGGGGCTATACAATGAGCAGTTCTTC

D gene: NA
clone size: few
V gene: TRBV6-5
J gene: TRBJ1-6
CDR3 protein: CASSYESSPLHF
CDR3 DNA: TGTGCCAGCAGTTATGAGAGTTCACCCCTCCACTTT

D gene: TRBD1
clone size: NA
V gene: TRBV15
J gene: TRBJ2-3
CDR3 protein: CATSRTGGSTDTQYF
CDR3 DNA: TGTGCCACCAGCCGGACAGGGGGCTCGACAGATACGCAGTATTTT

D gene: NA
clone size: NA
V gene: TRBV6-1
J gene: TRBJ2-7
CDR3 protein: CASFFDRGREQYF
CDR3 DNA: TGTGCCAGCTTCTTTGACCGGGGGAGGGAGCAGTACTTC

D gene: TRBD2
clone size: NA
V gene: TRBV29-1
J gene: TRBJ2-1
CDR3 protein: CSVVAGVLQGTLDYKFF
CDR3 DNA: TGCAGCGTTGTAGCGGGAGTGCTACAGGGCACATTGGACTATAAGTTCTTC

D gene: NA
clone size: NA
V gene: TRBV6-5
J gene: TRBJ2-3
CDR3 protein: CASSYSSRGMRDTQYF
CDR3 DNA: TGTGCCAGCAGTTACTCTTCGAGGGGGATGAGAGATACGCAGTATTTT

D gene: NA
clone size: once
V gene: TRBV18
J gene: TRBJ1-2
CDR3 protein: CASSPPVGGAGEGVRYGYTF
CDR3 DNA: TGTGCCAGCTCACCACCGGTCGGAGGGGCAGGGGAGGGAGTGAGATATGGCTACACCTTC

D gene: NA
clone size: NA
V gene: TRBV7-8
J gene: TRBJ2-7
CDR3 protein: CASSPAVDEQYF
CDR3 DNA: TGTGCCAGCAGCCCAGCAGTCGACGAGCAGTACTTC

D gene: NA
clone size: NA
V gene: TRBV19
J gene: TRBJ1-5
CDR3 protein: CASSPQVLSNQPQHF
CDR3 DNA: TGTGCCAGTAGCCCACAGGTACTTAGCAATCAGCCCCAGCATTTT

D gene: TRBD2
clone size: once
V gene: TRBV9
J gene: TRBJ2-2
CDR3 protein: CASSVATSGGNTGELFF
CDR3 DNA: TGTGCCAGCAGCGTAGCTACCAGCGGGGGGAACACCGGGGAGCTGTTTTTT

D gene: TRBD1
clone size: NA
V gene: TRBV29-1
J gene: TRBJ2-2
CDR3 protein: CSARTGTGSTGELFF
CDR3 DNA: TGCAGCGCGAGAACCGGGACAGGGAGCACCGGGGAGCTGTTTTTT

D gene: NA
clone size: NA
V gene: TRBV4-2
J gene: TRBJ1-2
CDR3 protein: CASSPTRTANYGYTF
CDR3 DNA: TGTGCCAGCAGCCCAACCAGGACGGCTAACTATGGCTACACCTTC

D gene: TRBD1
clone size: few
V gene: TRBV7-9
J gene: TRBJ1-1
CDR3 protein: CASSLGGQGFGTEAFF
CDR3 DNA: TGTGCCAGCAGCTTGGGGGGACAGGGCTTTGGCACTGAAGCTTTCTTT

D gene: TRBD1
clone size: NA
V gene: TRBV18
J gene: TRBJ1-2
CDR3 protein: CASSPDRDGYTF
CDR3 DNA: TGTGCCAGCTCACCGGACAGGGATGGCTACACCTTC

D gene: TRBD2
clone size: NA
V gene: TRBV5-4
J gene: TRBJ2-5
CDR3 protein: CASSLVGAGEETQYF
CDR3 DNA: TGTGCCAGCAGCTTGGTAGGGGCGGGGGAGGAGACCCAGTACTTC

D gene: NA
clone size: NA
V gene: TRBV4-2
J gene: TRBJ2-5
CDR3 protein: CASSQGQSVQETQYF
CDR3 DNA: TGTGCCAGCAGCCAAGGGCAGTCGGTCCAAGAGACCCAGTACTTC

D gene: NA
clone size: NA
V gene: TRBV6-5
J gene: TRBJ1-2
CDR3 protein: CASSPRRYYGYTF
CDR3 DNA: TGTGCCAGCAGTCCCCGTCGGTACTATGGCTACACCTTC

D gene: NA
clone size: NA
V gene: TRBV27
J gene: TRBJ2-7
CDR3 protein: CASSLGPVSGEQYF
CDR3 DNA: TGTGCCAGCAGTTTGGGACCGGTCTCGGGTGAGCAGTACTTC

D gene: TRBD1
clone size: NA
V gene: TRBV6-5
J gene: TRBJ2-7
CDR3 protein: CASRRTGLYEQYF
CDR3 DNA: TGTGCCAGCAGGCGGACAGGGCTCTACGAGCAGTACTTC

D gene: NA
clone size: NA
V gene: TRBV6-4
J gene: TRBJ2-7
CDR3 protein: CASRYRDGTHTYEQYF
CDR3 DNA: TGTGCCAGCAGATACCGGGACGGGACTCACACCTACGAGCAGTACTTC

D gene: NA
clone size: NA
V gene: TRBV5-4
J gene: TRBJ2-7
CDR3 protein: CASSLGYEQYF
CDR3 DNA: TGTGCCAGCAGCTTGGGCTACGAGCAGTACTTC

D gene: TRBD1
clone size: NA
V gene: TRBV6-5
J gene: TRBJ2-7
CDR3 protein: CASSYSGTGISYEQYF
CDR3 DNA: TGTGCCAGCAGTTACTCCGGGACAGGGATTTCCTACGAGCAGTACTTC

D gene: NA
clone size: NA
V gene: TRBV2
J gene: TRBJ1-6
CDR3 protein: CASSEYQASSYNSPLHF
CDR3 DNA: TGTGCCAGCAGTGAATACCAGGCAAGCTCCTATAATTCACCCCTCCACTTT

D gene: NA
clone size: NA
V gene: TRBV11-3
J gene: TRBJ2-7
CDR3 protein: CASSRGASGYEQYF
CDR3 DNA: TGTGCCAGCAGCCGAGGAGCATCGGGCTACGAGCAGTACTTC